This is a list of T cell receptor beta chains from one sample in a study of T-cell reconstitution after alpha-beta-depleted transplantation in children. TCRdb processed the PCR reads anew with MiXCR; each CDR3 protein has one entry. This sample yields about 280,000 distinct CDR3 sequences, of which around 10% are seen a single time; 20% to 30% belongs to the top ten. The material was peripheral blood, obtained 180 days after TCRalphabeta/CD19-depleted stem cell transplant. The source of these receptors is a male patient under 10 years old who had a stem cell transplant for chronic granulomatous disease, so the T cells may come from the graft donor. Each CDR3 is given with its conserved first and last residue. Each record gives: clone size, J gene, D gene, V gene, CDR3 protein, CDR3 DNA. D genes are given only for firm matches. Part of the rows lack a size; the others show once, few, many or a class for expanded clones.

many,TRBJ2-5,TRBD2,TRBV5-6,CASSSTTSGGAGKETQYF,TGTGCCAGCAGCTCAACGACTAGCGGGGGGGCCGGGAAGGAGACCCAGTACTTC
many,TRBJ1-3,NA,TRBV7-2,CASSLGHANWNTIYF,TGTGCCAGCAGCTTAGGACATGCTAATTGGAACACCATATATTTT
many,TRBJ2-3,NA,TRBV6-6,CASSYPGGDTQYF,TGTGCCAGCAGTTACCCTGGGGGGGATACGCAGTATTTT
many,TRBJ2-1,NA,TRBV7-2,CASSPDPYNEQFF,TGTGCCAGCAGCCCGGACCCGTACAATGAGCAGTTCTTC
NA,TRBJ1-1,NA,TRBV6-2/TRBV6-3,CASKITGLKNTEAFF,TGTGCCAGCAAAATAACGGGACTCAAGAACACTGAAGCTTTCTTT
many,TRBJ2-1,NA,TRBV7-2,CASSFRTSNNNEQFF,TGTGCCAGCAGCTTTAGGACCTCAAATAACAATGAGCAGTTCTTC
many,TRBJ2-5,TRBD1,TRBV5-6,CASSSLDREHQETQYF,TGTGCCAGCAGCTCACTCGACAGGGAACATCAAGAGACCCAGTACTTC
NA,TRBJ2-6,NA,TRBV13,CASSLLKGLNSGANVLTF,TGTGCCAGCAGCCTATTGAAAGGGCTTAACTCTGGGGCCAACGTCCTGACTTTC
many,TRBJ2-2,NA,TRBV20-1,CSARTSTGELFF,TGCAGTGCTAGAACCTCCACCGGGGAGCTGTTTTTT
many,TRBJ2-7,TRBD1,TRBV29-1,CSVERDRGQEQYF,TGCAGCGTTGAACGGGACAGGGGGCAAGAGCAGTACTTC
many,TRBJ2-1,TRBD2,TRBV13,CASSLARTSGRNEQFF,TGTGCCAGCAGCTTAGCCCGGACTAGCGGGAGAAATGAGCAGTTCTTC